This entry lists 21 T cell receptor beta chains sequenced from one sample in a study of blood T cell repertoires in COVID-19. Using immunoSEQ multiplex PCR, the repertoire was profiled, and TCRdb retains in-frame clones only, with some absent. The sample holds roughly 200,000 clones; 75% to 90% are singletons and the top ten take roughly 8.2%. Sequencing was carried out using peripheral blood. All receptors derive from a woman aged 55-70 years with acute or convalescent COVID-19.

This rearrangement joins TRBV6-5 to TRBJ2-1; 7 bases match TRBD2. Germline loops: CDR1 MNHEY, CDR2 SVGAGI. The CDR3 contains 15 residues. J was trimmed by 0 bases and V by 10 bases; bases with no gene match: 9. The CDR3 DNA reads TGTGCCACCAACGTACTAGCGACCTCCTACAATGAGCAGTTCTTC. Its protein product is CATNVLATSYNEQFF.

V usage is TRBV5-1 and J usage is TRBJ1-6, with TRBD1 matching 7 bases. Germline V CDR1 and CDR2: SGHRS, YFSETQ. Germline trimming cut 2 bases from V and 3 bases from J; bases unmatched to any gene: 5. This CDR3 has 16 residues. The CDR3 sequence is CASSFRGQIYNSPLHF. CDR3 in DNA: TGCGCCAGCAGCTTTAGGGGACAGATCTATAATTCACCCCTCCACTTT.

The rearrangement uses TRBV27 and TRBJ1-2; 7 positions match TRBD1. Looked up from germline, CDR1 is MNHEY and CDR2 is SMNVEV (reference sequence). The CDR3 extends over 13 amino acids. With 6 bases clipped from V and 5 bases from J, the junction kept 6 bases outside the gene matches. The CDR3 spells CASRPGQWYGYTF. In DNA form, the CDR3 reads TGTGCCAGCAGACCGGGACAGTGGTATGGCTACACCTTC.

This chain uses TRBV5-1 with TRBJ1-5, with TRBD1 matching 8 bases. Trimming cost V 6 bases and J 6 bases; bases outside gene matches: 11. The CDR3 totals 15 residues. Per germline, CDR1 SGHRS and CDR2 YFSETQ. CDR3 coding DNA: TGCGCCAGCAAGGAAGGACAGGGCGGAAGTCAGCCCCAGCATTTT. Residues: CASKEGQGGSQPQHF. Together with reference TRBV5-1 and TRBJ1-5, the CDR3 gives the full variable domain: KAGVTQTPRYLIKTRGQQVTLSCSPISGHRSVSWYQQTPGQGLQFLFEYFSETQRNKGNFPGRFSGRQFSNSRSEMNVSTLELGDSALYLCASKEGQGGSQPQHFGDGTRLSIL.

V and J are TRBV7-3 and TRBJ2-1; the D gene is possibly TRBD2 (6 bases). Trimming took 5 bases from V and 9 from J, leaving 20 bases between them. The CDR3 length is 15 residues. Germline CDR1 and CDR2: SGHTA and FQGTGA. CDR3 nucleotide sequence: TGTGCCAGCAGCCGTTCGGAGGGCCTTTTCTCTGAGCAGTTCTTC. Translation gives CASSRSEGLFSEQFF.

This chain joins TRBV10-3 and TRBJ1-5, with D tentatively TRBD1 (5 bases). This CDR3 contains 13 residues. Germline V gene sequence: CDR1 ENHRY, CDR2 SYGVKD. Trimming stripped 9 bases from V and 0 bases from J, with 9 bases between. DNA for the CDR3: TGTGCCATTGGGACTGATAGCAATCAGCCCCAGCATTTT. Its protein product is CAIGTDSNQPQHF.

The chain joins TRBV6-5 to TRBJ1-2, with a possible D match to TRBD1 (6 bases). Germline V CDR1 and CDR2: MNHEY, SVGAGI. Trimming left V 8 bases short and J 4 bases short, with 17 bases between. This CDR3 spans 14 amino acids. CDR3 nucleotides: TGTGCCAGCGGGGGGGTGCAGGGGTCCTATGGCTACACCTTC. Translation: CASGGVQGSYGYTF.

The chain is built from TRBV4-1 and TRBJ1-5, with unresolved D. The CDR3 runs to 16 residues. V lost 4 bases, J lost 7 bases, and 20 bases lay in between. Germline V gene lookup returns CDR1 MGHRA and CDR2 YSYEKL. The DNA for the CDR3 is TGCGCCAGCAGCCTAGGGTGGGGATTAAGCGGACAGCCCCAGCATTTT. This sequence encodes CASSLGWGLSGQPQHF.

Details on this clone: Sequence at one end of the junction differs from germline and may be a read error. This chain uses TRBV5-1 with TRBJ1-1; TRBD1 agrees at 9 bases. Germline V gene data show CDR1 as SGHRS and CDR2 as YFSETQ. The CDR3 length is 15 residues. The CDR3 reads CASSLDRGRFTGLIF. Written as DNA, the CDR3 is TGCGCCAGCAGCTTGGACAGGGGGCGCTTCACGGGTTTAATTTTT. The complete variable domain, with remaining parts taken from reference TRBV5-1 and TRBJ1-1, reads KAGVTQTPRYLIKTRGQQVTLSCSPISGHRSVSWYQQTPGQGLQFLFEYFSETQRNKGNFPGRFSGRQFSNSRSEMNVSTLELGDSALYLCASSLDRGRFTGLIFGQGTRLTVV.

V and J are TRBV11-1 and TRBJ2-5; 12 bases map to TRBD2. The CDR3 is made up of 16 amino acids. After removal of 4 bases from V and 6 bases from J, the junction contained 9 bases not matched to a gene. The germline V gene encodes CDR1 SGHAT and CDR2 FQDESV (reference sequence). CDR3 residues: CASSYRLAGEDKTQYF. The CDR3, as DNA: TGTGCCAGCAGCTACAGACTAGCGGGAGAGGACAAGACCCAGTACTTC.

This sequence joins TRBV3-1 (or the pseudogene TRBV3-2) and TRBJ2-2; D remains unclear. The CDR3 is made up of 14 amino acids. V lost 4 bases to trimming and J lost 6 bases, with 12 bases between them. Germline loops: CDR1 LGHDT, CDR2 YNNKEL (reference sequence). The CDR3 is CASSRNPGAGELFF. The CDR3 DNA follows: TGTGCCAGCAGCCGAAATCCGGGTGCCGGGGAGCTGTTTTTT.

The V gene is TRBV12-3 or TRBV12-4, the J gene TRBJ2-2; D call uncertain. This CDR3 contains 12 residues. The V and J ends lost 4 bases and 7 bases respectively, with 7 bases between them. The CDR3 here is CASSSPYGELFF. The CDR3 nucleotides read TGTGCCAGCAGTTCTCCCTACGGGGAGCTGTTTTTT.

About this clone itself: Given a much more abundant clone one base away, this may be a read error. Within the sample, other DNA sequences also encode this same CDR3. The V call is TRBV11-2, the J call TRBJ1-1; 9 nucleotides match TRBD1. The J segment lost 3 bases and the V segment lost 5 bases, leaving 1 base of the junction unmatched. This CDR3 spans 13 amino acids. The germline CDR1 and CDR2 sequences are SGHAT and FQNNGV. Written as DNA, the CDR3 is TGTGCCAGCAGCCGGACAGGGGACACTGAAGCTTTCTTT. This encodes CASSRTGDTEAFF.

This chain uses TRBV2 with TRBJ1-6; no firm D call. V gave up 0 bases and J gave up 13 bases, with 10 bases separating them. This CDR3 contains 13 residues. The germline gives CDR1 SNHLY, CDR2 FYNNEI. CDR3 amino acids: CASSEARVMPLHF. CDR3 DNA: TGTGCCAGCAGTGAAGCACGGGTTATGCCCCTCCACTTT.

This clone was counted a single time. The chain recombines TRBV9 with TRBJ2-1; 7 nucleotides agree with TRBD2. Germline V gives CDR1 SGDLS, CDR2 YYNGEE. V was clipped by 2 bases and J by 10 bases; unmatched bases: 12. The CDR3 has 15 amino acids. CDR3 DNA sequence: TGTGCCAGCAGCGTTCGCGGGAGCGGTAGCAAAGAGCAGTTCTTC. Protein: CASSVRGSGSKEQFF. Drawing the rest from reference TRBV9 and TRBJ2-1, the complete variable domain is DSGVTQTPKHLITATGQRVTLRCSPRSGDLSVYWYQQSLDQGLQFLIQYYNGEERAKGNILERFSAQQFPDLHSELNLSSLELGDSALYFCASSVRGSGSKEQFFGPGTRLTVL.

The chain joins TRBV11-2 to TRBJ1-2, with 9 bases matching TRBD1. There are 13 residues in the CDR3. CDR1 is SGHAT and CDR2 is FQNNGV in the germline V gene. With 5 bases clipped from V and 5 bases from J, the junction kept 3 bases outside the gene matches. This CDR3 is CASSQGQGYGYTF. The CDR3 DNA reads TGTGCCAGCAGCCAGGGACAGGGTTATGGCTACACCTTC.

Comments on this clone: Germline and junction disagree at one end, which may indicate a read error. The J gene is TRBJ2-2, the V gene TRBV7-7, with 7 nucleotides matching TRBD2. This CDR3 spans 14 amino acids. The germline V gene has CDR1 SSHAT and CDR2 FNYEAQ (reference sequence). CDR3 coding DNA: TGTGCTAGCAGCTTAGCCCCTAGCGGCGGGGAGCTGTTTTTT. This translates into CASSLAPSGGELFF.

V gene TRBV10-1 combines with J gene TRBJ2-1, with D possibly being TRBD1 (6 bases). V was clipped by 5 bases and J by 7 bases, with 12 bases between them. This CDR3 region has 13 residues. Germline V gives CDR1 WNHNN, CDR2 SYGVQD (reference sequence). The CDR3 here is CASSTGQLNEQFF. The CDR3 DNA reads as TGCGCCAGCAGTACCGGACAGTTAAATGAGCAGTTCTTC.

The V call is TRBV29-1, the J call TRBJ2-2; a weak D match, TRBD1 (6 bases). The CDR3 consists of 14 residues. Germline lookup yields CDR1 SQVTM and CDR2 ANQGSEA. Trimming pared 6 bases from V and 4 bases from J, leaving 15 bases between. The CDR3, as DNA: TGCAGCGTCGAACGGGACATACTCACCGGGGAGCTGTTTTTT. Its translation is CSVERDILTGELFF.

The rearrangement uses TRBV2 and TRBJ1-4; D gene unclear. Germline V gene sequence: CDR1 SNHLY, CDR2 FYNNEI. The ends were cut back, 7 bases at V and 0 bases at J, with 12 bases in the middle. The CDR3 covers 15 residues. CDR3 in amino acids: CASKETRTTNEKLFF. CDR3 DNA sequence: TGTGCCAGCAAGGAAACGAGGACAACTAATGAAAAACTGTTTTTT. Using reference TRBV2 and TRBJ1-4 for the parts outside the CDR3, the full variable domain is EPEVTQTPSHQVTQMGQEVILRCVPISNHLYFYWYRQILGQKVEFLVSFYNNEISEKSEIFDDQFSVERPDGSNFTLKIRSTKLEDSAMYFCASKETRTTNEKLFFGSGTQLSVL.

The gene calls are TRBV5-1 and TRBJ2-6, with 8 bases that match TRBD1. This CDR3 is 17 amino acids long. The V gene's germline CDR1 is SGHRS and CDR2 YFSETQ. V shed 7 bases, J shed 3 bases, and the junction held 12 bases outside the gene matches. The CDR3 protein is CASSDRAPAGGANVLTF. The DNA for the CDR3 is TGCGCCAGCTCGGACAGGGCGCCAGCGGGTGGGGCCAACGTCCTGACTTTC.